This T cell receptor (beta chain) emerged from a study of cytomegalovirus exposure and HLA in healthy donors. Points from the study as a whole: Donors belonging to an Asian-associated ancestry cluster reportedly showed fewer N-insertions in productive TCRs than the approximately 640-donor mean, according to what a later analysis found. Among CMV-associated TCR beta chains, most appeared HLA-restricted in a later analysis. A later analysis linked a missense variant in DCLRE1C to the trimming of TCR beta V and J genes.

There are 16 residues in the CDR3. V gave up 5 bases and J gave up 1 base; unmatched junction bases: 10. CDR1 and CDR2 (germline): MDHEN, SYDVKM. PCR amplification relied on 60 Vbeta primers (plus 13 Jbeta primers). TCRdb's copy holds only in-frame clones and misses some; the assay was immunoSEQ multiplex PCR. The sample holds some 110,000 clones, 60% to 80% seen once. As concerns this clone: The antigen is not known.

The sequence was obtained from a man in his fifties in good health and CMV-seropositive. This chain uses TRBV28 with TRBJ2-7, with TRBD2 matching over 8 bases. The material sequenced was PBMCs. The CDR3 sequence: CASSPSRAGESYEQYF. CDR3 nucleotide sequence: TGTGCCAGCAGTCCCTCTCGAGCGGGGGAATCCTACGAGCAGTACTTC.